This T cell receptor beta chain was sequenced in a study of blood T cell repertoires in COVID-19 (dated by TCRdb to about 2020). At the level of the whole study: Collaborator samples came from the United States, Italy and Spain and covered acute and convalescent phases of COVID-19. The repertoires were released in a freely available public database meant as a resource for research on the immune response to SARS-CoV-2. The dataset comprised deeply sampled blood TCRbeta repertoires from subjects exposed to, actively infected with, or recovered from COVID-19. Nearly every sample came with metadata listing a de-identified subject ID, COVID-19 status, age in years and sex. The samples were drawn from two sources: the first 160 participants of the ongoing ImmuneRACE study, and 1,200 or so subjects contributed by 6 global collaborators. The material from the prospective study consisted of cDNA or gDNA derived from T cells, B-cell-depleted T cells, or PBMCs. Where available, HLA class I and class II types were taken from metadata supplied by the sample provider and were not determined by assay-based typing.

Broad study findings and their caveats: The amount of clinical and demographic metadata varied by source and participant and was provided uncurated.

CDR1 and CDR2 are read off the germline V gene (reference sequence) as LNHDA and SQIVND. Taken from cysteine to phenylalanine, the CDR3 has 15 residues. The sequence is cut down to CDR3 DNA, 45 bases in frame from base 1. The junction carries 8 bases between V and J, which are trimmed by 3 bases and 0 bases respectively. TCRbeta CDR3 regions were amplified from genomic DNA by means of the immunoSEQ Assay, a bias-controlled multiplex PCR. The published analysis was carried out like this. Within the assay, amplification of reference gene primers was used to estimate how many nucleated cells each sample contained. To quantify the absolute abundance of each unique TCRbeta CDR3 rearrangement, sequence reads were collapsed and filtered. For each sample, productive Simpson clonality was calculated by taking the square root of Simpson's diversity index across productive rearrangements. This is the immuneACCESS table as TCRdb keeps it, with only in-frame sequences that have V and J called. A part of the clones is gone; compared with another copy, unresolved V genes explain less than half, and the rest is unexplained. D and trimming come from the DNA, and the V and J calls and clone size come from that table. This sample is represented by about 250,000 clones; approximately 84% of them were singletons. The ten largest account for more than 1.5% of the sample.

With respect to this clone: Which antigen it targets is not known. Qualities for individual bases were not recorded, and no much larger clone is one base off.

Participants in the prospective study were aged roughly 18 to 100 years, lived in some 24 United States geographic areas, and enrolled through a virtual design. Cohort assignment in the prospective study relied on participant-reported clinical history from a screening survey and a study questionnaire. Recovered participants in ImmuneRACE Cohort 3 were defined by two consecutive negative NP/OP PCR tests, clearance by a healthcare professional, or resolution of symptoms. Mobile phlebotomists in the prospective study collected whole blood, serum and a nasopharyngeal or oropharyngeal swab from every participant. Over an approximately 2-month period, participants in the prospective study had the option of providing additional blood draws and questionnaires. Prospective study blood samples were shipped either frozen or at room temperature before DNA extraction.

The chain is made from TRBV19 and TRBJ2-2, with no reliable assignment of the D segment. The sample was PBMCs or T cells enriched from blood (not recorded which). This receptor was taken from a man in his forties who had recovered from COVID-19. The CDR3 reads CASSIWQANTGELFF. The bases read TGTGCCAGTAGTATTTGGCAAGCGAACACCGGGGAGCTGTTTTTT.